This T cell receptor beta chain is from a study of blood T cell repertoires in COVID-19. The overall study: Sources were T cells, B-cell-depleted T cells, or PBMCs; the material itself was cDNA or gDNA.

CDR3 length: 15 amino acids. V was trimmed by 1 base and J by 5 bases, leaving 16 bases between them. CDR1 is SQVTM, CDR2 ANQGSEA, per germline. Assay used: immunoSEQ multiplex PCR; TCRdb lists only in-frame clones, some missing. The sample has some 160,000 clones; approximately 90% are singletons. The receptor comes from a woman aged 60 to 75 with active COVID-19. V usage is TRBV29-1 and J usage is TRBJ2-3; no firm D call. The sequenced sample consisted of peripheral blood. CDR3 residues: CSVEGLLGPGDTQYF. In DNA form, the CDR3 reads TGCAGCGTTGAAGGGCTCCTAGGCCCGGGAGATACGCAGTATTTT.